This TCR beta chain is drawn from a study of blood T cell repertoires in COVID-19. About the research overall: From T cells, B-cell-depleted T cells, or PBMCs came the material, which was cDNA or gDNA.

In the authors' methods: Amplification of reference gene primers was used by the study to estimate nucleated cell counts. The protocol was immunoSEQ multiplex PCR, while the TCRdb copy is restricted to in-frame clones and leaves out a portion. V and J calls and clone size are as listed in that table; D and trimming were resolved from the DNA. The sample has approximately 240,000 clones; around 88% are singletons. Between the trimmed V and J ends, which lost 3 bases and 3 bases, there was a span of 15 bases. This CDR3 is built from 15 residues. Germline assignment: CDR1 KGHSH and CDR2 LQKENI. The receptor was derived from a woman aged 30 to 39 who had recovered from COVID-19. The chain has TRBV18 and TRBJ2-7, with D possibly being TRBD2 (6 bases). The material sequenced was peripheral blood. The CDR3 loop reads CASSPTRETVYEQYF. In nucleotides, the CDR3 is TGTGCCAGCTCACCCACCCGGGAGACAGTCTACGAGCAGTACTTC.